There are many counts of the clone carrying this TCR beta chain. Germline V lookup: CDR1 SGHTA, CDR2 FQGTGA. Trimming took 2 bases from V and 8 from J, leaving 12 bases between them. The CDR3 sequence is 13 residues long. The source of the sample is a study of T-cell memory formation after mild COVID-19. TCRdb re-called the 5' RACE reads with MiXCR, one entry per CDR3 protein. The sample contains almost 35,000 distinct CDR3 sequences, 7.7% of which appear only once. The sequencing input was PBMCs or a T cell subset sorted from them (not recorded which). V is TRBV7-3 and J is TRBJ1-2; D is unclear. The sequence was collected from a man aged 18 to 35 who had mild COVID-19 (a few samples of this study predate the infection). Cell type and time point are not known. The CDR3 bases are TGTGCCAGCAGCTTAGATAGAAAGGACGGCTACACCTTC. Its protein is CASSLDRKDGYTF. Supplemented by reference TRBV7-3 and TRBJ1-2, the full variable domain reads GAGVSQTPSNKVTEKGKYVELRCDPISGHTALYWYRQSLGQGPEFLIYFQGTGAADDSGLPNDRFFAVRPEGSVSTLKIQRTERGDSAVYLCASSLDRKDGYTFGSGTRLTVV.